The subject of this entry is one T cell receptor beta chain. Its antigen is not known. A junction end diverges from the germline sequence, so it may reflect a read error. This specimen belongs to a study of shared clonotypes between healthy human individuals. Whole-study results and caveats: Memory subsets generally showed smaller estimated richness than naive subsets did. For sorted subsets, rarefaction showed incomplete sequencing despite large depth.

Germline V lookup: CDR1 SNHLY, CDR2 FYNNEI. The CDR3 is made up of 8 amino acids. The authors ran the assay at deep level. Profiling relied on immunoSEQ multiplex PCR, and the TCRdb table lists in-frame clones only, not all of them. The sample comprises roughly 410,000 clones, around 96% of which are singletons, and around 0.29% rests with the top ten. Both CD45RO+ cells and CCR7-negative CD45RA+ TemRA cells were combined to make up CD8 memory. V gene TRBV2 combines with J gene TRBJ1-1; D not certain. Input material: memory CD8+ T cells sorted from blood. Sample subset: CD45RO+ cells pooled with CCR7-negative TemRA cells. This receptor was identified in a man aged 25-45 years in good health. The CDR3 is CASTEAFF. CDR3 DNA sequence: TGTGCCAGCACTGAAGCTTTCTTT. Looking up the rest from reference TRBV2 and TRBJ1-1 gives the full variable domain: EPEVTQTPSHQVTQMGQEVILRCVPISNHLYFYWYRQILGQKVEFLVSFYNNEISEKSEIFDDQFSVERPDGSNFTLKIRSTKLEDSAMYFCASTEAFFGQGTRLTVV.